This T cell receptor beta chain was found in a study of cytomegalovirus exposure and HLA in healthy donors (dated by TCRdb to 2016 to 2017). Background for the entire study: According to an earlier analysis of a few hundred of the donors, 150 million to 200 million T cells yielded roughly 110 million unique TCR beta sequences and approximately 280 Gb of sequence data. The number of donors typed differed by locus, with about 629-630 for A, B, C, DRB1 and DQB1, roughly 520 for DQA1, approximately 570 for DPA1, and 400 to 490 for DPB1. Along with the roughly 700-subject first cohort, a separate validation cohort of some 130 different subjects was used. HLA typing included class I and class II loci at four-digit resolution. Approximately 300 gigabases of sequencing data and 75 million to 85 million unique TCR sequences made up an early release that covered approximately 620 HLA-typed donors. A few DR-DQ haplotypes were handled as single units for association and clustering because linkage in the cohort was strong. Every repertoire in the discovery cohort had been generated on one and the same sequencing platform. The T cell repertoires of roughly 660 subjects were profiled by immunosequencing and related to cytomegalovirus serostatus. High-throughput TCR immunosequencing, statistical association of individual TCRs with disease status, and machine learning were combined to predict cytomegalovirus infection status. In a later genetic analysis, genome-wide SNP genotypes for about three fifths of the 666 donors were used, and that subset was treated as a discovery cohort. An earlier analysis of roughly 600 of the donors used high-throughput TCR beta sequencing to judge whether each TCR beta V gene segment behaved as functional or pseudogenic. A later analysis re-analyzed previously published TCR beta repertoires from approximately 670 donors and added high-resolution HLA genotyping to study TCR occurrence patterns. The study aimed to test whether cataloging public T cell receptors could reveal signatures of past pathogen exposure. Donor age, sex, ethnicity and CMV serostatus were collected together with the repertoire data. Among the roughly 400 genotyped donors, approximately 81% belonged to the genetic ancestry cluster associated with self-reported Caucasian donors. The later analysis used no new phenotypic data to find candidate immune exposures, relying instead on TCR beta sequences and their occurrence across donors. Among several hundred genotyped donors of the cohort, an average of around 220,000 unique TCR beta nucleotide sequences was sequenced per donor, of which 15% to 20% were non-productive.

According to the germline V gene, CDR1 reads MNHNS and CDR2 reads SASEGT. Germline trimming: 7 bases from V, 3 bases from J; junction bases outside gene matches: 9. The CDR3 covers 14 residues, taking in both the cysteine and the valine. Only the CDR3 DNA stays, 42 bases, in frame from base 1. For this clone: Its antigen remains unidentified.

Broad study findings and their caveats: In this cohort, only TCR beta chains were sequenced, and detectable features were limited by the absence of alpha or paired-chain data. Sequencing depth was assumed to be roughly uniform across donors in the presence/absence analyses, though that assumption may not hold. It was suggested by the authors that the approach could potentially be generalized to other disease states and immunological phenotypes. Compared with the roughly 600-donor mean, donors in an Asian-associated ancestry cluster had fewer N-insertions in productive TCRs, according to a later genetic analysis. According to a later analysis, most CMV-associated TCR beta chains appeared to be HLA-restricted, and the HLA associations seemed to be driven largely by CMV exposure. The earlier analysis of 587 of the donors excluded roughly 17 rarely observed V segments, including chromosome 9 orphons, because counts were too low. Correlated functional status among segregating V segments might reflect linkage disequilibrium, but an unknown experimental factor could not be ruled out. HLA typing was unavailable for some donors at each locus, so association tests used only the typed subset. A further reported finding was that TCR beta sequences accurately predicted the HLA-A and HLA-B alleles for most subjects in the first cohort. When HLA alleles, especially DR and DQ, strongly co-occurred, attributing TCR associations to individual alleles was difficult. According to a later analysis, parvovirus B19, influenza, CMV and Epstein-Barr virus appeared linked to several top co-occurrence clusters. The 87-base-pair reads could not distinguish some IMGT-functional V segments, including TRBV6-2 and TRBV6-3, so those segments were excluded. In a later analysis, the rate of TCR association differed among HLA loci, with DRB1 alleles having the most associated TCRs and HLA-C alleles having the fewest. The classifier was reported to diagnose cytomegalovirus status with high specificity and sensitivity in both the original cohort and the validation cohort. For the cohort, immune exposure information was limited to CMV serostatus. At a false discovery rate of 0.05, a later analysis linked under 20,000 TCR beta sequences to specific HLA alleles. In vitro tests confirmed that a few of the cytomegalovirus-associated TCR beta chains recognize cytomegalovirus antigens. A group of highly shared sequence variants was considered likely to be a technical artifact of the sequencing pipeline. V-gene and J-gene trimming of TCR beta chains was associated with a missense DCLRE1C variant in a later genetic analysis, and the association was replicated in an independent cohort. An earlier analysis of approximately 500 of the donors showed that most TCR beta V segments appeared in productive rearrangements either about 87% or about 30% of the time, which broadly matched IMGT annotations. A total of 150 to 200 TCR beta chains were listed by the study as associated with cytomegalovirus. A later analysis found that HLA-associated TCR beta chains were more clonally expanded and had lower generation probabilities than equally common non-associated chains. Most TCR sequences were observed very rarely across donors, whereas some public TCRs were present in many individuals.

Library creation used the immunoSEQ multiplex PCR assay. For the multiplex PCR, a mixture combining 60 forward primers for TCR Vbeta segments and 13 reverse primers for TCR Jbeta segments was used. The CDR3 region of rearranged TCR beta genes was amplified from genomic DNA by a multiplex PCR assay. The amplified TCR beta libraries were sequenced on the Illumina HiSeq System as 87-base-pair reads. For the original study's pipeline: In a later analysis, some 80 million unique TCR beta chains were counted across the 500 to 850 repertoires, and roughly 11 million of these chains were shared by at least two donors. Raw reads were error-corrected and collapsed into unique sequences with a nearest-neighbor algorithm that merged closely related sequences to remove PCR and sequencing errors. CDR3 sequences were aligned to IMGT reference sequences to assign V, D and J gene segments. For a sequence to be retained, at least a six-nucleotide match to both a V gene segment and a J gene segment was required. Rearrangements were called productive when the CDR3 lacked stop codons and stayed in frame with V and J; all others were non-productive. Following IMGT convention, CDR3 was defined as the stretch from the second conserved V-encoded cysteine to the conserved J-encoded phenylalanine. In an earlier analysis of 587 of the donors, sequences lacking an unambiguous match to a single V gene segment were excluded. An earlier analysis of some 500 of the donors classified V segments as functional when productive rearrangements were above 56.7% and as segregating when the standard deviation between donors was above 5%. A statistical classification framework was built for diagnosing cytomegalovirus status from the catalog of TCR beta chain sequences. In a later analysis, V and J genes were assigned by comparing TCR nucleotide sequences against IMGT/GENE-DB human TR gene sequences. Using the TCRdist pipeline, a later analysis assigned CDR3 sequences along with most-parsimonious VDJ recombination scenarios. In a later analysis, each TCR beta chain was defined by its CDR3 amino acid sequence together with its V-gene family, and reads lacking a unique V-gene family were excluded. To address suspected cross-contamination and a sequencing artifact, a later analysis removed 550 to 750 highly shared, low-generation-probability nucleotide sequences. A later analysis calculated a clonal expansion index for each public chain from normalized within-repertoire ranks of inferred template counts. A later analysis computed generation probabilities with a VDJ recombination model fitted to out-of-frame rearrangements, and checked the results against IGoR. Hypergeometric tests were used in a later analysis to score TCR-TCR, TCR-HLA and TCR-CMV co-occurrence, with a repertoire-size bias correction applied to the TCR pairs. In a later analysis, false discovery rates were estimated by permuting HLA or CMV assignments 20 times. In a later analysis, co-occurring TCRs were grouped using DBSCAN, with TCRdist sequence similarity added in when clustering inside HLA-allele-positive subsets. Repertoires with fewer than 30,000 or more than 120,000 public chains were left out of co-occurrence clustering, as were roughly five repertoires with anomalous nucleotide sharing. Sourced from immuneACCESS, this table was stored by TCRdb with only in-frame sequences that have V and J called. A share of the clones is absent; for the studies checked, an unresolved V gene accounts for under half, and the remainder has no known explanation. The V and J calls and the clone size are those of that table, but D and trimming were determined from the DNA. The table for this sample lists about 77,000 clones. Roughly 13% of the sample lies in the top ten.

In total, 630 or so healthy bone marrow donors made up the cohort. Cohort members were all nominally healthy when sampled, although unrecorded immune exposures were likely present. The donor tested CMV seropositive and was one of the 289 seropositive cohort members. A peripheral blood sample was collected from each donor, and TCR beta sequencing was performed on peripheral blood mononuclear cells. Genomic DNA was extracted from the blood cell samples with the Qiagen DNeasy Blood Extraction Kit. The TCR originated in a man aged 45-60 years in good health and CMV-seropositive. The chain employs TRBV6-1 and TRBJ2-7; 7 nucleotides in the junction match TRBD1. The sequenced material came from PBMCs. The CDR3 region reads CASTISRDSYEQYV. DNA sequence: TGTGCCAGCACTATTTCCCGGGACAGCTACGAGCAGTACGTC.